This T cell receptor beta chain comes out of a study of control samples from healthy donors and cancer patients. There are 16 residues in the CDR3. Trimming left V 0 bases short and J 3 bases short, with 9 bases between. Germline CDR1 and CDR2: MGHRA and YSYEKL. Sequencing was performed with immunoSEQ multiplex PCR; in TCRdb, only in-frame clones are kept and a portion is missing. The table lists 150,000 or so clones, almost 90% of them singletons. The clonotype comes from a woman younger than 45 in good health. The sample was blood. The chain is built from TRBV4-1 and TRBJ1-6; no reliable D call. In DNA, the CDR3 is TGCGCCAGCAGCCAAGAACTGGCAGTCTATAATTCACCCCTCCACTTT. This gives the protein CASSQELAVYNSPLHF.